A single sample is the source of the 12 T cell receptor beta chains below, sequenced in a study of blood T cell repertoires in COVID-19. The method was immunoSEQ multiplex PCR; TCRdb's version includes in-frame clones alone and lacks a portion of them. The table records over 95,000 clones, about four fifths of them present only once. Material: peripheral blood. The receptors derive from a man in his 70s with active or convalescent COVID-19.

The rearrangement links TRBV3-1 (or the pseudogene TRBV3-2) to TRBJ2-3, with 9 bases identical to TRBD2. This CDR3 is built from 17 residues. CDR1 is LGHDT and CDR2 is YNNKEL in the germline V gene (reference sequence). Trimming removed 2 bases from V and 1 base from J; junction bases left unmatched: 7. CDR3 sequence: CASSQYGTSIGTDTQYF. The DNA for the CDR3 is TGTGCCAGCAGCCAATACGGGACTAGCATCGGCACAGATACGCAGTATTTT.

This chain connects TRBV9 to TRBJ1-1; D unclear. The CDR3 has 14 amino acids. V was clipped by 0 bases and J by 5 bases, with 11 bases between them. Germline CDR1 reads SGDLS; CDR2 reads YYNGEE. The CDR3 here is CASSVVPRDTEAFF. For the CDR3, the DNA is TGTGCCAGCAGCGTAGTCCCTCGGGATACTGAAGCTTTCTTT.

This rearrangement joins TRBV2 to TRBJ1-2; 7 bases fit TRBD1. Germline assignment: CDR1 SNHLY and CDR2 FYNNEI. There are 13 residues in the CDR3. With V trimmed by 6 bases and J by 3 bases, 4 bases remained unmatched. The CDR3 nucleotides read TGTGCCAGCAGCGTAGACAGGGACTATGGCTACACCTTC. Amino acids: CASSVDRDYGYTF.

The chain couples TRBV4-1 to TRBJ1-6, with TRBD1 as a possible D gene (5 bases). Trimming stripped 0 bases from V and 3 bases from J, with 6 bases between. In germline, CDR1 is MGHRA, CDR2 YSYEKL. This CDR3 has 15 amino acids. The CDR3 bases are TGCGCCAGCAGCCAAGAACAGGTCTATAATTCACCCCTCCACTTT. As protein: CASSQEQVYNSPLHF.

V is TRBV6-6 and J is TRBJ2-7; the match to TRBD1 covers 9 bases. The germline V gene has CDR1 MNHNY and CDR2 SVGAGI (reference sequence). This CDR3 comprises 14 residues. V lost 2 bases, J lost 2 bases, and 1 base stayed unmatched. The CDR3 reads CASSYGQGTYEQYF. In DNA, the CDR3 is TGTGCCAGCAGTTACGGACAGGGGACCTACGAGCAGTACTTC.

The genes are TRBV5-1 and TRBJ2-2; no clear D gene. The CDR3 totals 12 residues. Deletions cut 3 bases from V and 8 bases from J, with 8 bases between. In germline, CDR1 is SGHRS, CDR2 YFSETQ. The CDR3 sequence: CASSSNRGELFF. CDR3 bases: TGCGCCAGCAGCTCAAACAGAGGGGAGCTGTTTTTT.

The V gene is TRBV7-2, the J gene TRBJ2-3; possibly TRBD2 for D (7 bases). This CDR3 comprises 15 residues. Germline CDR1 is SGHTA and CDR2 is FQGNSA. With 1 base removed from V and 6 bases from J, the gap between germline ends came to 14 bases. CDR3 DNA sequence: TGTGCCAGCAGCTTAGAGGGCGGGGGCCTCGATACGCAGTATTTT. This encodes CASSLEGGGLDTQYF. Drawing the rest from reference TRBV7-2 and TRBJ2-3, the complete variable domain is GAGVSQSPSNKVTEKGKDVELRCDPISGHTALYWYRQSLGQGLEFLIYFQGNSAPDKSGLPSDRFSAERTGGSVSTLTIQRTQQEDSAVYLCASSLEGGGLDTQYFGPGTRLTVL.

The table lists this clone with a count of one. The chain links TRBV28 to TRBJ2-2; 7 bases match TRBD2. Per germline, CDR1 MDHEN and CDR2 SYDVKM. The ends lost 6 bases at V and 6 bases at J; junction bases unmatched: 10. The CDR3 runs 15 residues. In DNA, the CDR3 is TGTGCCAGCAGGAACGGGGGGTTCCGGTCCGGGGAGCTGTTTTTT. Its translation is CASRNGGFRSGELFF.

The rearrangement links TRBV5-1 to TRBJ1-3; D is unclear. Germline V CDR1 and CDR2: SGHRS, YFSETQ. V was trimmed by 4 bases and J by 2 bases, leaving 19 bases between them. CDR3 length: 17 amino acids. In nucleotides, the CDR3 is TGCGCCAGCAGCCTCTTACAGCTATCCTTGCCTGGAAACACCATATATTTT. This translates into CASSLLQLSLPGNTIYF.

The chain is built from TRBV9 and TRBJ1-1; D gene ambiguous. This CDR3 region has 14 residues. From germline, CDR1 is SGDLS and CDR2 YYNGEE. Deletions cut 2 bases from V and 0 bases from J, with 8 bases between. The CDR3 is CASSVNSVNTEAFF. The CDR3, as DNA: TGTGCCAGCAGCGTTAATTCGGTGAACACTGAAGCTTTCTTT. Using reference TRBV9 and TRBJ1-1 for the parts outside the CDR3, the full variable domain is DSGVTQTPKHLITATGQRVTLRCSPRSGDLSVYWYQQSLDQGLQFLIQYYNGEERAKGNILERFSAQQFPDLHSELNLSSLELGDSALYFCASSVNSVNTEAFFGQGTRLTVV.

The chain carries TRBV6-1 and TRBJ1-6, with TRBD1 matching over 7 bases. CDR3 length: 14 residues. Germline CDR1 reads MNHNS; CDR2 reads SASEGT. Germline trimming cut 3 bases from V and 7 bases from J; bases unmatched to any gene: 3. The CDR3 bases are TGTGCCAGCAGTGACAGGGGGGTGAATTCACCCCTCCACTTT. This translates into CASSDRGVNSPLHF.

The rearrangement links TRBV3-1 (or the pseudogene TRBV3-2) to TRBJ2-1; D is unresolved. Germline CDR1 LGHDT, CDR2 YNNKEL (reference sequence). CDR3 length: 12 residues. V was clipped by 2 bases and J by 8 bases, with 7 bases between them. CDR3 bases: TGTGCCAGCAGCCAACGAGATCATGAGCAGTTCTTC. Its translation is CASSQRDHEQFF.